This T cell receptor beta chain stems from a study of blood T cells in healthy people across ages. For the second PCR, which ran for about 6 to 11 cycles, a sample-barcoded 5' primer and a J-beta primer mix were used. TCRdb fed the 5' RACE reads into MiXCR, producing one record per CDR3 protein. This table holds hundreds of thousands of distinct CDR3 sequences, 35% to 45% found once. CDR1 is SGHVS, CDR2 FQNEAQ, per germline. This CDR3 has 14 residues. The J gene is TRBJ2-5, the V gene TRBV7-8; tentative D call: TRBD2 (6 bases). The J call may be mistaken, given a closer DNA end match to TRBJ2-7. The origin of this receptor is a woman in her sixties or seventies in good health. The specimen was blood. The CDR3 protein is CASSPRDWHYEQYF. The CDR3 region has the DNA TGTGCCAGCAGCCCCCGGGACTGGCACTACGAGCAGTACTTC.